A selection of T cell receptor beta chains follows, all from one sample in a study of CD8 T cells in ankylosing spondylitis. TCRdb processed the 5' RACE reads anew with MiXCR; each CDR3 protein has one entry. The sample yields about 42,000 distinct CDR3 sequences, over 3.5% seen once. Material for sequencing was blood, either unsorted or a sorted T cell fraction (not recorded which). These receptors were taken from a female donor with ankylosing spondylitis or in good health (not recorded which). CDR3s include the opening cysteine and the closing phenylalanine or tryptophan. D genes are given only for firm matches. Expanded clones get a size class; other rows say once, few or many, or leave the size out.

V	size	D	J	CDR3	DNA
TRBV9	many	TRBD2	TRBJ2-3	CASSAGGAKDTQYF	TGTGCCAGCAGCGCCGGGGGGGCCAAAGATACGCAGTATTTT
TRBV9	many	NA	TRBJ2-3	CASSVQNGGPLTDTQYF	TGTGCCAGCAGCGTACAGAACGGGGGCCCCCTCACAGATACGCAGTATTTT
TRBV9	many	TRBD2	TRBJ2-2	CASSRILAGGPNTGELFF	TGTGCCAGCAGCCGTATACTAGCGGGGGGACCAAACACCGGGGAGCTGTTTTTT
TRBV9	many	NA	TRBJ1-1	CASSVGLVFGGGDTEAFF	TGTGCCAGCAGCGTAGGGTTAGTTTTTGGGGGAGGGGACACTGAAGCTTTCTTT
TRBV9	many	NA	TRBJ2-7	CASSKGLESSYEQYF	TGTGCCAGCAGCAAGGGACTCGAGAGCTCCTACGAGCAGTACTTC
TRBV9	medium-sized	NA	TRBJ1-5	CASSHSGANNQPQHF	TGTGCCAGCAGCCATTCCGGGGCAAACAATCAGCCCCAGCATTTT
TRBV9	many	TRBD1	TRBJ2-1	CASSARTGGNEQFF	TGTGCCAGCAGCGCCCGGACAGGGGGCAATGAGCAGTTCTTC
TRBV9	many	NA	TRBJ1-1	CASSVGLGKGAEAFF	TGTGCCAGCAGCGTAGGATTGGGTAAAGGGGCTGAAGCTTTCTTT
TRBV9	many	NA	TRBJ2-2	CASSVGSGTGELFF	TGTGCCAGCAGCGTCGGTAGCGGCACCGGGGAGCTGTTTTTT
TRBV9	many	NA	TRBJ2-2	CASSGKMNTGELFF	TGTGCCAGCAGTGGCAAGATGAACACCGGGGAGCTGTTTTTT
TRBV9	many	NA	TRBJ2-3	CASSPRGGGAHTDTQYF	TGTGCCAGCAGCCCACGAGGAGGGGGGGCCCACACAGATACGCAGTATTTT
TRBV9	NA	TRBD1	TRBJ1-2	CASSEGTGVANYGYTF	TGTGCCAGCAGTGAAGGGACAGGGGTGGCAAACTATGGCTACACCTTC
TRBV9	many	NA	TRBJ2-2	CASSVDTGELFF	TGTGCCAGCAGCGTAGACACCGGGGAGCTGTTTTTT
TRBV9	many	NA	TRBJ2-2	CASSALGTGRYTGELFF	TGTGCCAGCAGCGCCCTAGGAACAGGGCGGTACACCGGGGAGCTGTTTTTT
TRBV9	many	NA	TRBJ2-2	CASSLQGTGELFF	TGTGCCAGCAGCCTCCAGGGTACCGGGGAGCTGTTTTTT
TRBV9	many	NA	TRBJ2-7	CASSQDGPSAEQYF	TGTGCCAGCAGCCAAGACGGGCCTTCGGCCGAGCAGTACTTC
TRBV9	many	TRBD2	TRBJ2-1	CASSERGYGLAGDLSGVNEQFF	TGTGCCAGCAGCGAGCGAGGGTACGGACTAGCGGGGGACCTAAGTGGGGTTAATGAGCAGTTCTTC
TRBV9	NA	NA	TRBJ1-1	CASSVRADTEAFF	TGTGCCAGCAGCGTACGGGCCGACACTGAAGCTTTCTTT
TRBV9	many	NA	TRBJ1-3	CASSTGQRLLSGNTIYF	TGTGCCAGCAGCACCGGACAGCGTTTACTCTCTGGAAACACCATATATTTT
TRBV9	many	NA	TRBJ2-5	CASSVDLTTEETQYF	TGTGCCAGCAGCGTAGATCTCACGACAGAAGAGACCCAGTACTTC
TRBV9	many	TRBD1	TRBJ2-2	CASSVRMGQGHTGELFF	TGTGCCAGCAGCGTGAGGATGGGACAGGGCCACACCGGGGAGCTGTTTTTT
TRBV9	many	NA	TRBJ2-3	CASSVGRSGGGGTDTQYF	TGTGCCAGCAGCGTAGGGAGGTCCGGCGGAGGAGGTACAGATACGCAGTATTTT
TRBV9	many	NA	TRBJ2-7	CASSVGTVSSYEQYF	TGTGCCAGCAGCGTAGGGACGGTAAGCTCCTACGAGCAGTACTTC
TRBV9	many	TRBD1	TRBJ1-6	CASSVGGTGDSPLHF	TGTGCCAGCAGCGTAGGGGGGACAGGCGATTCACCCCTCCACTTT
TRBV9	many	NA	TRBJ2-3	CASSVGPSSTDTQYF	TGTGCCAGCAGCGTCGGACCTTCCAGCACAGATACGCAGTATTTT
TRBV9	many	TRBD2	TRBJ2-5	CASSAGLAGIETQYF	TGTGCCAGCAGCGCGGGACTAGCGGGGATTGAGACCCAGTACTTC
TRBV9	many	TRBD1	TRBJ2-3	CASSDGTGWADTQYF	TGTGCCAGCAGCGATGGGACAGGGTGGGCAGATACGCAGTATTTT
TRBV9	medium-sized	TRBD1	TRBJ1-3	CASSARDSFASGNTIYF	TGTGCCAGCAGCGCAAGGGACAGCTTCGCTTCTGGAAACACCATATATTTT
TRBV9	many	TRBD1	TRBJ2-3	CASSALGDRPDTQYF	TGTGCCAGCAGCGCACTCGGGGACAGGCCAGATACGCAGTATTTT
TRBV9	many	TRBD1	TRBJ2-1	CASRAGQGAYNEQFF	TGTGCCAGCAGAGCGGGACAGGGGGCCTACAATGAGCAGTTCTTC
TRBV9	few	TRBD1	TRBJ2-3	CASSMTGWGTDTQYF	TGTGCCAGCAGCATGACAGGGTGGGGCACAGATACGCAGTATTTT
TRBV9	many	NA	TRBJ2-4	CASSDRKPKSKNIQYF	TGTGCCAGCAGCGATCGGAAACCAAAGTCCAAAAACATTCAGTACTTC
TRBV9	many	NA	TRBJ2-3	CASSPLVGWTTDTQYF	TGTGCCAGCAGCCCCCTTGTGGGTTGGACCACAGATACGCAGTATTTT
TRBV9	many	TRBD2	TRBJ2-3	CASSGGTSGGTDTQYF	TGTGCCAGCAGCGGAGGGACTAGCGGGGGCACAGATACGCAGTATTTT
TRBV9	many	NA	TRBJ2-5	CASSTHSLNQETQYF	TGTGCCAGCAGCACCCACAGCCTAAACCAAGAGACCCAGTACTTC
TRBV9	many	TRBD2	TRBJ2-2	CASSVVAGGPGELFF	TGTGCCAGCAGCGTAGTAGCGGGGGGGCCCGGGGAGCTGTTTTTT
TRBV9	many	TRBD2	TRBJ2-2	CASERGANTGELFF	TGTGCCAGCGAGCGGGGGGCGAACACCGGGGAGCTGTTTTTT
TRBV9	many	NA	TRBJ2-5	CASSEGRRGETQYF	TGTGCCAGCAGCGAGGGACGGCGGGGAGAGACCCAGTACTTC
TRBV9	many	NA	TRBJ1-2	CASSPALSGVYGYTF	TGTGCCAGCAGCCCCGCCCTCTCAGGGGTCTATGGCTACACCTTC
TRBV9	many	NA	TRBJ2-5	CASSAHQYQETQYF	TGTGCCAGCAGCGCCCACCAGTACCAAGAGACCCAGTACTTC
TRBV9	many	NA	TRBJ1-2	CASSVGDVGVHTF	TGTGCCAGCAGCGTAGGCGATGTGGGGGTCCACACCTTC
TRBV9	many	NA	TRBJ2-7	CASSVGRSEQYF	TGTGCCAGCAGCGTAGGGCGAAGCGAGCAGTACTTC
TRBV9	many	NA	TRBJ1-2	CASSVQAGSYGYTF	TGTGCCAGCAGCGTACAAGCCGGGTCCTATGGCTACACCTTC
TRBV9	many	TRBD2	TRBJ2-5	CASSVGSGGALETQYF	TGTGCCAGCAGCGTAGGGAGCGGGGGGGCCTTGGAGACCCAGTACTTC
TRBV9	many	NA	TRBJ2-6	CASSAPFSSGANVLTF	TGTGCCAGCAGCGCCCCATTTAGCTCTGGGGCCAACGTCCTGACTTTC
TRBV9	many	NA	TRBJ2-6	CASSVDSRTSGANVLTF	TGTGCCAGCAGCGTAGATTCGCGGACGTCTGGGGCCAACGTCCTGACTTTC
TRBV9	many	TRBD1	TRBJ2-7	CASSPPGQLYEQYF	TGTGCCAGCAGCCCACCGGGACAGCTCTACGAGCAGTACTTC
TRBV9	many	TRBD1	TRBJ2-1	CASSSRQGAAYNEQFF	TGTGCCAGCAGCTCTCGACAGGGGGCTGCCTACAATGAGCAGTTCTTC
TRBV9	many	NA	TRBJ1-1	CASSPRGAQVSEAFF	TGTGCCAGCAGCCCGCGGGGGGCGCAGGTCTCTGAAGCTTTCTTT
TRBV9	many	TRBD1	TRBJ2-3	CASSVWDRGLGSTDTQYF	TGTGCCAGCAGCGTTTGGGACAGGGGGCTTGGTTCGACAGATACGCAGTATTTT
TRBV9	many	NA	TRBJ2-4	CASSVAKGDPDKNIQYF	TGTGCCAGCAGCGTAGCCAAGGGAGATCCGGACAAAAACATTCAGTACTTC